This T cell receptor (beta chain) was identified in a study of blood T cell repertoires in COVID-19. Repertoires were generated with immunoSEQ multiplex PCR, while TCRdb's copy carries only in-frame clones and drops some. This sample has 350,000 to 500,000 clones, with 85% to 90% found just once. From germline, CDR1 is MNHNS and CDR2 SASEGT. CDR3 size: 17 residues. The germline V and J ends were trimmed by 3 bases and 5 bases, with 22 bases remaining between them. The clonotype originates from a young man with COVID-19, enrolled during active disease. Sequencing input: peripheral blood. V is TRBV6-1 and J is TRBJ1-2; possibly TRBD1 for D (5 bases). The CDR3 nucleotides are TGTGCCAGCAGTGATCTTGACAGAGGGAGAGGGAGGTATGGCTACACCTTC. It translates to CASSDLDRGRGRYGYTF.